Described below is a single T cell receptor beta chain sequence and its context. The data derive from a study of blood T cell repertoires in COVID-19. The method was immunoSEQ multiplex PCR; TCRdb's version includes in-frame clones alone and lacks a portion of them. The sample contains about 26,000 clones, under 90% of which appear only once. This CDR3 is 16 amino acids long. Trimming cost V 3 bases and J 0 bases, with 9 bases left between them. CDR1 and CDR2 (germline): LNHDA, SQIVND (reference sequence). The sequenced material came from peripheral blood. The sequence derives from a human donor in a cohort sampled during active COVID-19. V gene TRBV19 combines with J gene TRBJ2-6; D gene uncertain. In nucleotides, the CDR3 is TGTGCCAGTAGTATCGCCAAGCGCTCTGGGGCCAACGTCCTGACTTTC. This codes for CASSIAKRSGANVLTF.